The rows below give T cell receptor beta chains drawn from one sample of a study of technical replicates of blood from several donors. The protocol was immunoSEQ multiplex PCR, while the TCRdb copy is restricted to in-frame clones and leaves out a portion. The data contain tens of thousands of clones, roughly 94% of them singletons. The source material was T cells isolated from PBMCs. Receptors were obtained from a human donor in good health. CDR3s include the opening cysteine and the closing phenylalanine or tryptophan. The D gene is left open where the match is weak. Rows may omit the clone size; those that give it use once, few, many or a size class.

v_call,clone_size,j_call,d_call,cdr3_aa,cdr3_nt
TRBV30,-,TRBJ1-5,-,CAWSSGTIGQPQHF,TGTGCCTGGAGTTCCGGGACAATCGGTCAGCCCCAGCATTTT
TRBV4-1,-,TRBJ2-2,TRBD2,CASSLRVEGTMSGELFF,TGCGCCAGCAGCCTCCGTGTGGAGGGGACTATGAGCGGGGAGCTGTTTTTT
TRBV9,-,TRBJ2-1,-,CASSDSYEQFF,TGTGCCAGCAGCGATAGTTATGAGCAGTTCTTC
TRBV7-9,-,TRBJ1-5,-,CASSFEGSYQPQHF,TGTGCCAGCAGCTTCGAGGGCTCCTATCAGCCCCAGCATTTT
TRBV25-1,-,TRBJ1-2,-,CASKVEGFGDYGYTF,TGTGCCAGCAAGGTAGAGGGCTTTGGTGACTATGGCTACACCTTC
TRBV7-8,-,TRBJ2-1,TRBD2,CASSLASGRGYNEQFF,TGTGCCAGCAGCTTAGCTAGCGGGAGAGGATACAATGAGCAGTTCTTC
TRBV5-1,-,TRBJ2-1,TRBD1,CASGTGTGRHNEQFF,TGCGCCAGCGGCACCGGGACAGGGAGGCACAATGAGCAGTTCTTC
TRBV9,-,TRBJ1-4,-,CASSVGRGPTNEKLFF,TGTGCCAGCAGCGTAGGCAGGGGCCCAACTAATGAAAAACTGTTTTTT
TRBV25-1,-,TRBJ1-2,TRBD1,CASSGGDSTYGYTF,TGTGCCAGCAGTGGAGGGGACAGTACCTATGGCTACACCTTC
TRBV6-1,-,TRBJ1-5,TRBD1,CASDDRGLSQPQHF,TGTGCCAGCGACGACAGGGGGTTAAGTCAGCCCCAGCATTTT
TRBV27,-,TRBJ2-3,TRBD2,CASSSWTSGTDTQYF,TGTGCCAGCAGTTCCTGGACTAGCGGGACAGATACGCAGTATTTT
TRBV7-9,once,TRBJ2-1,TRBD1,CASSSPRQGVFNEQFF,TGTGCCAGCAGCTCACCGAGACAGGGGGTCTTCAATGAGCAGTTCTTC
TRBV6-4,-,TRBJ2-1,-,CASSETLYNEQFF,TGTGCCAGCAGTGAGACACTTTACAATGAGCAGTTCTTC
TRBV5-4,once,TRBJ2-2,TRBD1,CASSLPGTGERAGELFF,TGTGCCAGCAGCTTACCCGGGACAGGGGAAAGGGCCGGGGAGCTGTTTTTT
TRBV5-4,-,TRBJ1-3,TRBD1,CASSVTGTRGNTIYF,TGTGCCAGCAGCGTGACAGGGACACGCGGAAACACCATATATTTT
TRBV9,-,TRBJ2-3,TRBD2,CASSPLTSGRASGDTQYF,TGTGCCAGCAGCCCACTCACTAGCGGGAGGGCCAGTGGAGATACGCAGTATTTT
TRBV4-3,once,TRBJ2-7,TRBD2,CASSPRASGPYEQYF,TGCGCCAGCAGCCCTCGGGCTAGCGGTCCCTACGAGCAGTACTTC
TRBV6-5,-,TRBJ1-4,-,CASSVLGGPKLFF,TGTGCCAGCAGCGTCCTCGGGGGTCCTAAACTGTTTTTT
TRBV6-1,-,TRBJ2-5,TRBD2,CASSDLGQGGETQYF,TGTGCCAGCAGTGACCTGGGGCAGGGAGGGGAGACCCAGTACTTC
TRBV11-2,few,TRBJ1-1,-,CASSLSQRGGTEAFF,TGTGCCAGCAGCTTAAGTCAAAGGGGGGGGACTGAAGCTTTCTTT
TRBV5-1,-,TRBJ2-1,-,CASSFPRANEQFF,TGCGCCAGCAGCTTCCCGCGGGCGAATGAGCAGTTCTTC
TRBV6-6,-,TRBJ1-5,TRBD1,CASILTGGWWGQPQHF,TGTGCCAGCATTTTGACAGGGGGCTGGTGGGGTCAGCCCCAGCATTTT
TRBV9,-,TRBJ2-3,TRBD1,CASSVTGTGGPDTQYF,TGTGCCAGCAGCGTCACCGGGACAGGGGGACCAGATACGCAGTATTTT
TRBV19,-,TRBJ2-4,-,CASSNGQNLLAKNIQYF,TGTGCCAGTAGTAACGGACAGAACCTTCTAGCCAAAAACATTCAGTACTTC
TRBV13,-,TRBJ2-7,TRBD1,CASSSTGDEQYF,TGTGCCAGCAGCTCGACAGGGGACGAGCAGTACTTC
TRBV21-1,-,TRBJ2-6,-,CARGGEGANVLTF,TGTGCCAGGGGGGGGGAAGGGGCCAACGTCCTGACTTTC
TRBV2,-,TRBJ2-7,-,CASTRNAYEQYF,TGTGCCAGCACCAGGAATGCCTACGAGCAGTACTTC
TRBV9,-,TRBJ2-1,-,CASSVVAGGHYNEQFF,TGTGCCAGCAGCGTAGTAGCTGGGGGCCATTACAATGAGCAGTTCTTC
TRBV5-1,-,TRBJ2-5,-,CASNEGVRETQYF,TGCGCCAGCAACGAGGGGGTCAGGGAGACCCAGTACTTC
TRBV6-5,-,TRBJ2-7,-,CASSYDGLVGEYEQYF,TGTGCCAGCAGTTACGACGGCCTGGTCGGAGAATACGAGCAGTACTTC
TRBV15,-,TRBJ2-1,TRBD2,CATSNQLAGVPYNEQFF,TGTGCCACCAGCAACCAACTAGCGGGAGTCCCCTACAATGAGCAGTTCTTC
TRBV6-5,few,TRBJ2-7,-,CASSQGHEQYF,TGTGCCAGCAGCCAGGGTCACGAGCAGTACTTC
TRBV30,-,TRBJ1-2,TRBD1,CAWSLGRTGPGGYTF,TGTGCCTGGAGTTTGGGTAGGACAGGGCCAGGGGGCTACACCTTC
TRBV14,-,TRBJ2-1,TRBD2,CASSRTSDNEQFF,TGTGCCAGCAGTCGGACTAGCGACAATGAGCAGTTCTTC
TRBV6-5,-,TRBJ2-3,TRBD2,CASRAGGTDTQYF,TGTGCCAGCAGGGCGGGAGGAACAGATACGCAGTATTTT
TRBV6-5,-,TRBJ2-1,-,CASSYSRTLNEQFF,TGTGCCAGCAGTTACTCGAGGACTCTTAATGAGCAGTTCTTC
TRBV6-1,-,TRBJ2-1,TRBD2,CASSGLAGRHEQFF,TGTGCCAGCAGTGGACTAGCGGGGAGGCATGAGCAGTTCTTC
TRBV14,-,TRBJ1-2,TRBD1,CASSQERPGQAAYGYTF,TGTGCCAGCAGCCAAGAACGTCCGGGACAGGCAGCTTATGGCTACACCTTC
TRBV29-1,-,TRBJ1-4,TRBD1,CSVGTGKEEKLFF,TGCAGCGTCGGGACAGGGAAGGAGGAAAAACTGTTTTTT
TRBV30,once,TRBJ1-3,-,CAWMPLVRGSGNTIYF,TGTGCCTGGATGCCTCTTGTCAGGGGCTCTGGAAACACCATATATTTT
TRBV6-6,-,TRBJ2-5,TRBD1,CASNRGSSTETQYF,TGTGCCAGCAACAGGGGATCTTCGACGGAGACCCAGTACTTC
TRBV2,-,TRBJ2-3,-,CASSGTRTSTDTQYF,TGTGCCAGCAGTGGGACAAGAACTAGCACAGATACGCAGTATTTT